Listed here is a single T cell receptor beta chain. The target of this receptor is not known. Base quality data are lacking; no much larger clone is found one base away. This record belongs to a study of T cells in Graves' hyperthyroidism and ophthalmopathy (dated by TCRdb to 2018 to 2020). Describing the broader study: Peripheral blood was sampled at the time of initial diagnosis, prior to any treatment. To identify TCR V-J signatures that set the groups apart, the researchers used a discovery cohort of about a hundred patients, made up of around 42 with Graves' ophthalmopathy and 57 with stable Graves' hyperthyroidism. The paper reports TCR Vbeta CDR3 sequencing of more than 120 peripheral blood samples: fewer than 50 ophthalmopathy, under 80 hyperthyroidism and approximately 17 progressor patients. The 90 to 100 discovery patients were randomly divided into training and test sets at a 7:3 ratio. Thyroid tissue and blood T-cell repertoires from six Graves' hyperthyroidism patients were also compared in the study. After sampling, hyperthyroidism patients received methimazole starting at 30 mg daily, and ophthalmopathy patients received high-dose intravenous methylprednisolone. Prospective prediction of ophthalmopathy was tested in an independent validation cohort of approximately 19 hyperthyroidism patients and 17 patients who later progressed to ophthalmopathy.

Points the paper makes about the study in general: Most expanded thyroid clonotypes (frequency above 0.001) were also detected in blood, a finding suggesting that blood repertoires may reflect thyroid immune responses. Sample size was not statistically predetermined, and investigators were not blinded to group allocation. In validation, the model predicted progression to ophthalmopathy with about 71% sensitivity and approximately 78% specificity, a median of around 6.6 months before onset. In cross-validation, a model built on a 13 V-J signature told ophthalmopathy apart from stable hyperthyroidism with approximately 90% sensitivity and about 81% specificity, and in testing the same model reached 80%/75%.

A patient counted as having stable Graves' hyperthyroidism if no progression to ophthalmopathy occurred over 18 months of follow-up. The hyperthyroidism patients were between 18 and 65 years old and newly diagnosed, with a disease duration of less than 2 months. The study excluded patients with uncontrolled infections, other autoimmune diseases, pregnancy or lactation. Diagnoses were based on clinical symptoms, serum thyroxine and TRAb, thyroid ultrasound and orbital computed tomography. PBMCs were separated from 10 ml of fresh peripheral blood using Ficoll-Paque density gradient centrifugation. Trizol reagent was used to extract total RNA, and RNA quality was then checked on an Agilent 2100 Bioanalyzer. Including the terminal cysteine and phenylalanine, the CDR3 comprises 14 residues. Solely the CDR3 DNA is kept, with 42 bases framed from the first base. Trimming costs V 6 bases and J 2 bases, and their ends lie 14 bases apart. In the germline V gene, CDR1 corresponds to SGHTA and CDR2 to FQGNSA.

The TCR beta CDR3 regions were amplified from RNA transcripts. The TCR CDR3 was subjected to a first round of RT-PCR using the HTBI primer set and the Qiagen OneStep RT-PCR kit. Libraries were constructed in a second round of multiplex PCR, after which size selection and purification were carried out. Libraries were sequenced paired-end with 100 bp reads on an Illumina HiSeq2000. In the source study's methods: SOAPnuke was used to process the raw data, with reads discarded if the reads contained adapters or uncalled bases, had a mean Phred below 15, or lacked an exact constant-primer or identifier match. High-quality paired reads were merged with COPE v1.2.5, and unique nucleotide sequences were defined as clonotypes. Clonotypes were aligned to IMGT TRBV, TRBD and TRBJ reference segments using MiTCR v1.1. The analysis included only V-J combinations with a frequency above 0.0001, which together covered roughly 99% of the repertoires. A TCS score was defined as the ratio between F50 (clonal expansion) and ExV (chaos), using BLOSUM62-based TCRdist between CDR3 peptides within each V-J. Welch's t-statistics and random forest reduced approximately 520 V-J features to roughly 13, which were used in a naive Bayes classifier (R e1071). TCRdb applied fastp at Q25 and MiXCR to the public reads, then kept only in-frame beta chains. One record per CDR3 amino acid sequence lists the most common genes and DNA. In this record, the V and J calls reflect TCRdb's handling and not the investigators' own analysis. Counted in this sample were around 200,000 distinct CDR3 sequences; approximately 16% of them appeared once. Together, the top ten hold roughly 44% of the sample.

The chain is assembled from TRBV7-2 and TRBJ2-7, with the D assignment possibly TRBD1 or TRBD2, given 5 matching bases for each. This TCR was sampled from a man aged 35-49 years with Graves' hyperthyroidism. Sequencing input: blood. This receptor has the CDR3 CASSSWDPAYEQYF. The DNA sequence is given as TGTGCCAGCAGTTCGTGGGACCCGGCCTACGAGCAGTACTTC.